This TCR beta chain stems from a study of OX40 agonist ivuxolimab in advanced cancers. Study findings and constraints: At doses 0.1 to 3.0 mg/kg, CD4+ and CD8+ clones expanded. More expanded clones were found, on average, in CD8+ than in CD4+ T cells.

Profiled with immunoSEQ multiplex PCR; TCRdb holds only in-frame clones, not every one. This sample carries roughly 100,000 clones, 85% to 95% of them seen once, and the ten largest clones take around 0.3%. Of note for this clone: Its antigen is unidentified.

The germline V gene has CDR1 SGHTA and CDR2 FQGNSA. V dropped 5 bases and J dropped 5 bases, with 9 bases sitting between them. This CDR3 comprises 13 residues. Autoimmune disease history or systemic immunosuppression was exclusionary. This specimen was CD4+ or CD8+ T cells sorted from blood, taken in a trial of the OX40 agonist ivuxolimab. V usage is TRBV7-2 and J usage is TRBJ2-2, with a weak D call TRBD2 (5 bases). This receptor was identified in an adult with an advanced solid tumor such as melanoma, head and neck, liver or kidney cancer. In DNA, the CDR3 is TGTGCCAGCAGCGCCACTAGTACCGGGGAGCTGTTTTTT. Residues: CASSATSTGELFF.